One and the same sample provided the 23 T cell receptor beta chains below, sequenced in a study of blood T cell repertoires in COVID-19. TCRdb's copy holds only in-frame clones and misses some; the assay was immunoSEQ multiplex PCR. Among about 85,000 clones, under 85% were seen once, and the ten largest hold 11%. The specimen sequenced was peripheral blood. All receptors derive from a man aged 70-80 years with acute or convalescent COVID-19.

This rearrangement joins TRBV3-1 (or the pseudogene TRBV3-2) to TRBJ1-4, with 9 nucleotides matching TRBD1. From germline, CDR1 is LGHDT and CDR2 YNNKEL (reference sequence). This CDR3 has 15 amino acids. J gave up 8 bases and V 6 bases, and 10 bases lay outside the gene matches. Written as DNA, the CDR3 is TGTGCCAGCAGACCGGGACAGGGAAGTCGAGAAAAACTGTTTTTT. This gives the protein CASRPGQGSREKLFF.

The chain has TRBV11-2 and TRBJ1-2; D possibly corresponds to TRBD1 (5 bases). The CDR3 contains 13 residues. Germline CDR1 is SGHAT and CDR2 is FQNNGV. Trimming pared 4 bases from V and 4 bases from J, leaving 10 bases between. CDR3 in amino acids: CASSSYDSYGYTF. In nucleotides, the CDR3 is TGTGCCAGCAGCTCATACGACAGCTATGGCTACACCTTC.

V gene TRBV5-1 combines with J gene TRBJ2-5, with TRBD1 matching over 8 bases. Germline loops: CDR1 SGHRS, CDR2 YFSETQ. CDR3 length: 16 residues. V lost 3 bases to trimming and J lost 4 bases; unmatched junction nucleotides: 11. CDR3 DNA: TGCGCCAGCAGCTCAGCTCCGGACAGGGCGGGAGAGACCCAGTACTTC. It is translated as CASSSAPDRAGETQYF.

CDR3 protein: CASSMGDTEAFF. In DNA form, the CDR3 reads TGCGCCAGCAGTATGGGCGACACTGAAGCTTTCTTT. This rearrangement joins TRBV10-1 to TRBJ1-1; D is ambiguous. Per germline, CDR1 WNHNN and CDR2 SYGVQD (reference sequence). Trimming took 5 bases from V and 3 from J, leaving 7 bases between them. This CDR3 contains 12 residues.

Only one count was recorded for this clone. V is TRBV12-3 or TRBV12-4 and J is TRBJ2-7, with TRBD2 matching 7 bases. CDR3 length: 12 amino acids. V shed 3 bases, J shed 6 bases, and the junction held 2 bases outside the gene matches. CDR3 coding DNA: TGTGCCAGCAGTTTCGGGAGGCGCGAGCAGTACGTC. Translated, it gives CASSFGRREQYV.

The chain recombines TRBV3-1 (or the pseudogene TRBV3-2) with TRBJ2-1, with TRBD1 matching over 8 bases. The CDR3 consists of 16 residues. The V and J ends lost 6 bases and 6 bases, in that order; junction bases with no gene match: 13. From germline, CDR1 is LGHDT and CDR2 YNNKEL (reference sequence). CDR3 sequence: CASSLTPGQDGNEQFF. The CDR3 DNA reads TGTGCCAGCAGTCTAACTCCGGGACAGGATGGCAATGAGCAGTTCTTC.

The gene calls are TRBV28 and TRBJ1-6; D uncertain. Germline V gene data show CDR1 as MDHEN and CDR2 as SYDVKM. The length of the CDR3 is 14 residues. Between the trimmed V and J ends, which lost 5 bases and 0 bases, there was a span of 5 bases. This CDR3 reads CASSNFSYNSPLHF. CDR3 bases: TGTGCCAGCAGTAACTTCTCCTATAATTCACCCCTCCACTTT.

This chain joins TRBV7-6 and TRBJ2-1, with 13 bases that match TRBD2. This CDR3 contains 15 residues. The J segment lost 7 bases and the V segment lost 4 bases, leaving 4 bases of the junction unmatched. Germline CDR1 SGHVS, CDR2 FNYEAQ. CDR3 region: CASSSTSGGANEQFF. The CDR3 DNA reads TGTGCCAGCAGCTCAACTAGCGGGGGGGCAAATGAGCAGTTCTTC.

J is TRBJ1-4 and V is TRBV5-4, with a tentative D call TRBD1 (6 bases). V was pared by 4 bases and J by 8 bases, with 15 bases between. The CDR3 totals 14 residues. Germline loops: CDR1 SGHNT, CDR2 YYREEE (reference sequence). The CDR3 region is CASSPTGDGEKLFF. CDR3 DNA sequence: TGTGCCAGCAGCCCGACAGGTGACGGAGAAAAACTGTTTTTT.

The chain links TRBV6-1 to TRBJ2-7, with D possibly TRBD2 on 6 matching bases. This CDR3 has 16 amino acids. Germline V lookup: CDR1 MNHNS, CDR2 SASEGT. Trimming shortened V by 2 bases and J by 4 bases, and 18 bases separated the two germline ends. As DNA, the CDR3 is TGTGCCAGCAGTGAAAGGGACTCTTCTAGACCTTACGAGCAGTACTTC. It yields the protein CASSERDSSRPYEQYF.

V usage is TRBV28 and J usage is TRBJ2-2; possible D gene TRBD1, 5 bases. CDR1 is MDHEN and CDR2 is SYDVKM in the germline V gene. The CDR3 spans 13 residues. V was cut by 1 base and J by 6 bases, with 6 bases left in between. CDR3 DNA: TGTGCCAGCAGTTTATTAGGGGCCGGGGAGCTGTTTTTT. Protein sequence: CASSLLGAGELFF.

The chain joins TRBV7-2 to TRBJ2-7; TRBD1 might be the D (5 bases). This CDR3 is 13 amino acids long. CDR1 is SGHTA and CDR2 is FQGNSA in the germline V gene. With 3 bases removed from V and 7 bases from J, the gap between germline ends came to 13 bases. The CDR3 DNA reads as TGTGCCAGCAGCTTTGACAGCTCTGATGAGCAGTACTTC. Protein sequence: CASSFDSSDEQYF.

The CDR3 loop reads CASSSQPPAGPTSSYNSPLHF. The DNA for the CDR3 is TGCGCCAGCAGCTCACAGCCCCCCGCAGGGCCGACGAGCTCCTATAATTCACCCCTCCACTTT. The V and J genes are TRBV5-1 and TRBJ1-6; possibly TRBD1 for D (5 bases). CDR3 length: 21 residues. With 3 bases removed from V and 0 bases from J, the gap between germline ends came to 25 bases. CDR1 and CDR2 (germline): SGHRS, YFSETQ.

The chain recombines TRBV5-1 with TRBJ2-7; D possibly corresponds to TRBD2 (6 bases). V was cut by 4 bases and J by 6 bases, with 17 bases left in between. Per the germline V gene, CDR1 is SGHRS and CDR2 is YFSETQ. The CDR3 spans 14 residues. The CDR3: CASSLDLGAGEQYV. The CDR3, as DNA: TGCGCCAGCAGCCTGGACTTAGGAGCGGGCGAGCAGTACGTC.

The CDR3 DNA is TGTGCCAGTAGTCCCCGGCCAGGGCGGCAAGAGACCCAGTACTTC. Translated: CASSPRPGRQETQYF. The chain has TRBV19 and TRBJ2-5, with D possibly being TRBD1 (5 bases). Trimming pared 5 bases from V and 2 bases from J, leaving 15 bases between. The germline V gene has CDR1 LNHDA and CDR2 SQIVND (reference sequence). The CDR3 is made up of 15 amino acids. Supplemented by reference TRBV19 and TRBJ2-5, the full variable domain reads DGGITQSPKYLFRKEGQNVTLSCEQNLNHDAMYWYRQDPGQGLRLIYYSQIVNDFQKGDIAEGYSVSREKKESFPLTVTSAQKNPTAFYLCASSPRPGRQETQYFGPGTRLLVL.

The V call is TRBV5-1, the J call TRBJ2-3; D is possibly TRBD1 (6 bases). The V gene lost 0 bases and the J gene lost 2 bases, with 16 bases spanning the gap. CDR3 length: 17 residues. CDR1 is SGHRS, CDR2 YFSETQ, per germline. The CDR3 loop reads CASSLVGLRGFTDTQYF. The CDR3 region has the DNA TGCGCCAGCAGCTTGGTCGGGCTCAGGGGCTTCACAGATACGCAGTATTTT. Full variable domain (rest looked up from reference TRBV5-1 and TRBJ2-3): KAGVTQTPRYLIKTRGQQVTLSCSPISGHRSVSWYQQTPGQGLQFLFEYFSETQRNKGNFPGRFSGRQFSNSRSEMNVSTLELGDSALYLCASSLVGLRGFTDTQYFGPGTRLTVL.

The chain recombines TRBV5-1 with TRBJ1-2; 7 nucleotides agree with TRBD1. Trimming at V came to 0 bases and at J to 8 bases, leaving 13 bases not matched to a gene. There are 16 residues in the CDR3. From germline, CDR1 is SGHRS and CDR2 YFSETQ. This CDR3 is CASSLADRVGFGGYTF. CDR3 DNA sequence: TGCGCCAGCAGCTTGGCAGACAGGGTGGGATTCGGGGGCTACACCTTC.

The CDR3 DNA is TGTGCCAGCTCATCAGGCACTAGCGCCACCTACGAGCAGTACGTC. It translates to CASSSGTSATYEQYV. V and J are TRBV18 and TRBJ2-7; 7 bases agree with TRBD2. The V gene end was trimmed by 5 bases and the J gene end by 2 bases; junction bases not matched to a gene: 9. The CDR3 is 15 amino acids. Germline V CDR1 and CDR2: KGHSH, LQKENI.

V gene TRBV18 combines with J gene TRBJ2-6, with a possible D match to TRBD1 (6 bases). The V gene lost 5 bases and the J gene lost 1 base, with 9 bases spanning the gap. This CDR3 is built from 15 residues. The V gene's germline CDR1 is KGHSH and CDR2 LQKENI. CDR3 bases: TGTGCCAGCTCAGAAACAGGGTCTGGGGCCAACGTCCTGACTTTC. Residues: CASSETGSGANVLTF.

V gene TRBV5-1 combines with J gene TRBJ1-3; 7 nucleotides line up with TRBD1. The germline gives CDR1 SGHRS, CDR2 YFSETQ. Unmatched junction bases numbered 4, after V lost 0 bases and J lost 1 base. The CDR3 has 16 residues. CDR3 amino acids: CASSLDARGSGNTIYF. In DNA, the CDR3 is TGCGCCAGCAGCTTGGACGCCAGGGGGTCTGGAAACACCATATATTTT.

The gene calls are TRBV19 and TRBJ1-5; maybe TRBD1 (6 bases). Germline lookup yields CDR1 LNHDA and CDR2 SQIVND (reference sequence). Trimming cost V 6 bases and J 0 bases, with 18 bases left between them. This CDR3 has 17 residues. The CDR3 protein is CASRWTETFNSNQPQHF. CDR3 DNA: TGTGCCAGTAGATGGACAGAAACATTTAATAGCAATCAGCCCCAGCATTTT.

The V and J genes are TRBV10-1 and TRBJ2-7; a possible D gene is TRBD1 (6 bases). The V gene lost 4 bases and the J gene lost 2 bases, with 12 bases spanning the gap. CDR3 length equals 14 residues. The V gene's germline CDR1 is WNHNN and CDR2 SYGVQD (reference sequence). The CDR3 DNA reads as TGCGCCAGCAGTGGATGGGACACAGCCTACGAGCAGTACTTC. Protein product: CASSGWDTAYEQYF.

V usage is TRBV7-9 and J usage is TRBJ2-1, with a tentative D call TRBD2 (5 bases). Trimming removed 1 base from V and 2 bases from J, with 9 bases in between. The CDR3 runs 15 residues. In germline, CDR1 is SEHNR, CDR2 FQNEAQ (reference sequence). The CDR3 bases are TGTGCCAGCAGCTTAGTTCGGGGAACCTACAATGAGCAGTTCTTC. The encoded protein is CASSLVRGTYNEQFF.